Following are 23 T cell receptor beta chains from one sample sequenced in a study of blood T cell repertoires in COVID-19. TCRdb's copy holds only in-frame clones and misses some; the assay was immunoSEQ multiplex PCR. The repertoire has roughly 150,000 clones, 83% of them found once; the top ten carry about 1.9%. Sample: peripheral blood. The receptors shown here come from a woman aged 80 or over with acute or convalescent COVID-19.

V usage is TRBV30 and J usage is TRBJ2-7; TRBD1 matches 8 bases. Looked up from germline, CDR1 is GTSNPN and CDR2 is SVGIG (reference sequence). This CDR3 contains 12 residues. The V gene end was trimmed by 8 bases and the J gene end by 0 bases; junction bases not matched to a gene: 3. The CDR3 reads CAGDRSSYEQYF. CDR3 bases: TGTGCCGGGGACAGGAGCTCCTACGAGCAGTACTTC.

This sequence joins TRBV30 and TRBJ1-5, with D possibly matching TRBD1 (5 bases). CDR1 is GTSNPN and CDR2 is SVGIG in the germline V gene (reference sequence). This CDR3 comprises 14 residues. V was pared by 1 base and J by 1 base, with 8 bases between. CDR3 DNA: TGTGCCTGGAGTGCAGGGTTAAGCAATCAGCCCCAGCATTTT. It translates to CAWSAGLSNQPQHF.

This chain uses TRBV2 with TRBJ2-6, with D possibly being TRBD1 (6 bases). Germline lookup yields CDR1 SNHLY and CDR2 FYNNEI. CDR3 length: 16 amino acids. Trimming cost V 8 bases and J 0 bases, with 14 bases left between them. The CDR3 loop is CASHSTRGSGANVLTF. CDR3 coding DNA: TGTGCCAGCCACTCCACCAGGGGCTCTGGGGCCAACGTCCTGACTTTC. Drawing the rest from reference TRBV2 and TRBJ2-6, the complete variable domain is EPEVTQTPSHQVTQMGQEVILRCVPISNHLYFYWYRQILGQKVEFLVSFYNNEISEKSEIFDDQFSVERPDGSNFTLKIRSTKLEDSAMYFCASHSTRGSGANVLTFGAGSRLTVL.

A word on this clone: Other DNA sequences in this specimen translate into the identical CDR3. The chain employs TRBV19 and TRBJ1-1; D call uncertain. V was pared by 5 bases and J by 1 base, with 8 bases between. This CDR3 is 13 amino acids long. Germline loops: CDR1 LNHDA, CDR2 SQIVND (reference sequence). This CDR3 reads CASSPPGNTEAFF. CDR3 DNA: TGTGCCAGTAGTCCCCCCGGGAACACTGAAGCTTTCTTT.

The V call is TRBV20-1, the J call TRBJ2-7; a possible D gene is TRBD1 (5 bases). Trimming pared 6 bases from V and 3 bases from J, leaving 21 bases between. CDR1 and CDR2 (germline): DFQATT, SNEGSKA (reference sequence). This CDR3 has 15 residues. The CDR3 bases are TGCAGTGCAAGTCCACGGACATCTAATTACTACGAGCAGTACTTC. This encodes CSASPRTSNYYEQYF.

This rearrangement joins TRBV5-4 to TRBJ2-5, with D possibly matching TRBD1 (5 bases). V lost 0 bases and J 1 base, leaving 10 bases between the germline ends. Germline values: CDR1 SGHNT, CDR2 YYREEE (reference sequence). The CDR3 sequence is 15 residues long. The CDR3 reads CASSLGWGGQETQYF. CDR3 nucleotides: TGTGCCAGCAGCTTGGGATGGGGCGGCCAAGAGACCCAGTACTTC.

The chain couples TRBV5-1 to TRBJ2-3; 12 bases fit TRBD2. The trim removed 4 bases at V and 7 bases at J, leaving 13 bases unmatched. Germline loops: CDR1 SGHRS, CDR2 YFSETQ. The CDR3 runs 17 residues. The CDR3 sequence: CASSPGLAGTSGNTQYF. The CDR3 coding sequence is TGCGCCAGCAGCCCTGGACTAGCGGGAACCTCGGGGAATACGCAGTATTTT.

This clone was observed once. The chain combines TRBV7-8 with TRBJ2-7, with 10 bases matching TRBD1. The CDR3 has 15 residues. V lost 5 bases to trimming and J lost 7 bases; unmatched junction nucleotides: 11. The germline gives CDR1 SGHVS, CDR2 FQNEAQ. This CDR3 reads CASSRLGTGDGEQYF. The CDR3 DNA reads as TGTGCCAGCAGCCGACTGGGGACAGGGGATGGGGAGCAGTACTTC.

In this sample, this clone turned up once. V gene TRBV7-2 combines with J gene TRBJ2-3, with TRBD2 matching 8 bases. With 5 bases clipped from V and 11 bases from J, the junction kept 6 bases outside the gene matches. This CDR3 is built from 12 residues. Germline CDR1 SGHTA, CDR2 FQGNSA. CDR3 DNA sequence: TGTGCCAGCAGCCCCCTAGCGGGTAGGCAGTATTTT. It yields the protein CASSPLAGRQYF.

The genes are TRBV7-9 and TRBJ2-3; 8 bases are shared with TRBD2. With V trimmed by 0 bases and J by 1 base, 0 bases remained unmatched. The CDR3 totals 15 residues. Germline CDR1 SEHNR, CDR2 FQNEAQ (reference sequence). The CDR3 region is CASSLATSGTDTQYF. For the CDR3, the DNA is TGTGCCAGCAGCTTAGCGACTAGCGGCACAGATACGCAGTATTTT.

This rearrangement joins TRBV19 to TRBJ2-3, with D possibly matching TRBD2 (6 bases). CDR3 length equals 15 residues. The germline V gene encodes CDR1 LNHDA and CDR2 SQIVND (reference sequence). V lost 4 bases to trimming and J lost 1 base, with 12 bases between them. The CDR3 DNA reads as TGTGCCAGTAGTACTACTAGCCCGGGCACAGATACGCAGTATTTT. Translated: CASSTTSPGTDTQYF. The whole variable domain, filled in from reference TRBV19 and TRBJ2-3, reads DGGITQSPKYLFRKEGQNVTLSCEQNLNHDAMYWYRQDPGQGLRLIYYSQIVNDFQKGDIAEGYSVSREKKESFPLTVTSAQKNPTAFYLCASSTTSPGTDTQYFGPGTRLTVL.

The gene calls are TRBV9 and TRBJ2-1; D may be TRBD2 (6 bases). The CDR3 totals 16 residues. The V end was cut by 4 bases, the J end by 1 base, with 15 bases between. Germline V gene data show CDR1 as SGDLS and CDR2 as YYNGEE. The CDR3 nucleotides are TGTGCCAGCAGCCCCTCGGGGGAGGCGTCCTACAATGAGCAGTTCTTC. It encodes CASSPSGEASYNEQFF.

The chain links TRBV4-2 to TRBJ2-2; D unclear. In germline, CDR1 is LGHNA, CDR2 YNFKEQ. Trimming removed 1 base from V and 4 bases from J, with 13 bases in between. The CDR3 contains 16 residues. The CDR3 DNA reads TGTGCCAGCAGCCAAGCCTTCAGGCGTACCACCGGGGAGCTGTTTTTT. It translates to CASSQAFRRTTGELFF.

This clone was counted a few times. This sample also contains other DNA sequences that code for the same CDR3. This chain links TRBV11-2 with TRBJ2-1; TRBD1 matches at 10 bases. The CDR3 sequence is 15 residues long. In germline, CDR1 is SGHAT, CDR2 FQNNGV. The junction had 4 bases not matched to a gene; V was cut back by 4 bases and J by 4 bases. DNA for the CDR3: TGTGCCAGCAGCTCCGGGACAGGGGTATACAATGAGCAGTTCTTC. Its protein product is CASSSGTGVYNEQFF.

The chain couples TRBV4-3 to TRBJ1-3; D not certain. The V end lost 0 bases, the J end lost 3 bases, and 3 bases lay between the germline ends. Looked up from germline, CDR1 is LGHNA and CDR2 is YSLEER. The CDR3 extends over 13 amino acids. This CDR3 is CASSQDSGNTIYF. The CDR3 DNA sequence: TGCGCCAGCAGCCAAGACAGTGGAAACACCATATATTTT.

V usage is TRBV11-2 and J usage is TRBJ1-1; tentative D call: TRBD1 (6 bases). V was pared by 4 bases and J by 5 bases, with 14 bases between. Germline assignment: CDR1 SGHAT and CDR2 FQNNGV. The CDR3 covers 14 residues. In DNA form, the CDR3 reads TGTGCCAGCAGCTCCCCAGGGGCAGGGACTGAAGCTTTCTTT. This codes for CASSSPGAGTEAFF.

This CDR3 reads CASSQGRDRENTIYF. The CDR3 nucleotides read TGTGCCAGCAGCCAGGGCCGGGACAGGGAAAACACCATATATTTT. J is TRBJ1-3 and V is TRBV4-2, with TRBD1 matching 9 bases. The CDR3 contains 15 residues. Germline assignment: CDR1 LGHNA and CDR2 YNFKEQ. V was pared by 3 bases and J by 6 bases, with 6 bases of the junction left unmatched.

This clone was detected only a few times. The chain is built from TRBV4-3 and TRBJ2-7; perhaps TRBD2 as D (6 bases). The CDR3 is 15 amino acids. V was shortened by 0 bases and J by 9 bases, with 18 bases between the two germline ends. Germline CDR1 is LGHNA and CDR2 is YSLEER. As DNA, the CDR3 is TGCGCCAGCAGCCAAGATCTTGGGGGGAGCGGCCGGCAGTACTTC. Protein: CASSQDLGGSGRQYF.

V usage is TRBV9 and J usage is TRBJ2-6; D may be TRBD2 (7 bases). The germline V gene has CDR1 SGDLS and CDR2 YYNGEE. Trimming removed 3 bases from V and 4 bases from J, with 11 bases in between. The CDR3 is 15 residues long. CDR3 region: CASSGGGSGANVLTF. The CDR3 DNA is TGTGCCAGCAGCGGCGGGGGCTCGGGGGCCAACGTCCTGACTTTC. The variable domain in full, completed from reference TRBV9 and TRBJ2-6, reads DSGVTQTPKHLITATGQRVTLRCSPRSGDLSVYWYQQSLDQGLQFLIQYYNGEERAKGNILERFSAQQFPDLHSELNLSSLELGDSALYFCASSGGGSGANVLTFGAGSRLTVL.

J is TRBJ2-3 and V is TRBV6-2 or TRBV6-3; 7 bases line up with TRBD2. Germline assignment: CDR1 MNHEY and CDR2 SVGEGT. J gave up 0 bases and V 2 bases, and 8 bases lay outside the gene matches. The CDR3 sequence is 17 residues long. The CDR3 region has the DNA TGTGCCAGCAGTTACCCTAGCGGTCGCCTTAGCACAGATACGCAGTATTTT. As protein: CASSYPSGRLSTDTQYF.

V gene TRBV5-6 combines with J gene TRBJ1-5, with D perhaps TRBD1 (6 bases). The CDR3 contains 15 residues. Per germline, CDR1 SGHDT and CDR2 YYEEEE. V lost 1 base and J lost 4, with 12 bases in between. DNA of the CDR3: TGTGCCAGCAGCTTGAGACAGGCGTCAAATCAGCCCCAGCATTTT. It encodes CASSLRQASNQPQHF.

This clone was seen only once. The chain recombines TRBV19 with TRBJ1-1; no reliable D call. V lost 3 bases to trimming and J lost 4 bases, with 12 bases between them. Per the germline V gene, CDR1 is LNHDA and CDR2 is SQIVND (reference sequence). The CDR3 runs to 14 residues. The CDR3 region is CASSIGSGVTEAFF. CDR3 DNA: TGTGCCAGTAGTATTGGGAGTGGGGTCACTGAAGCTTTCTTT.

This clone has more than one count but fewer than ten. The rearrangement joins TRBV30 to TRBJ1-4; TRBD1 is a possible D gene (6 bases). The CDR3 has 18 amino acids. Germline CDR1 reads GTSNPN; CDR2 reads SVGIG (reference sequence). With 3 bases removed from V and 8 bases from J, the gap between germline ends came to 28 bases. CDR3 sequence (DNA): TGTGCCTGGAGGGCCCTGGGATCGGGGGGCGTCTCTAGAGAAAAACTGTTTTTT. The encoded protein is CAWRALGSGGVSREKLFF.